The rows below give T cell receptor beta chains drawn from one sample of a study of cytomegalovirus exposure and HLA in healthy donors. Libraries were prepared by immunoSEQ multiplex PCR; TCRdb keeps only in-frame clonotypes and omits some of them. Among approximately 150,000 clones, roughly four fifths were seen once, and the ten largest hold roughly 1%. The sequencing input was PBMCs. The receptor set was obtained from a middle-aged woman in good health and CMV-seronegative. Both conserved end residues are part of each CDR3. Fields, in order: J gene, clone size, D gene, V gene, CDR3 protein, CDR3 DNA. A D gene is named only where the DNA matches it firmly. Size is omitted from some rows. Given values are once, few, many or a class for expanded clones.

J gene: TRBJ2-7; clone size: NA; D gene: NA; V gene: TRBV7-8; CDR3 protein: CASSLEGGSYEQYF; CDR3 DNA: TGTGCCAGCAGCTTAGAAGGAGGATCCTACGAGCAGTACTTC
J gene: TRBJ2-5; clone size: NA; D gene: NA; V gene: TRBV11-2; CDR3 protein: CASSIRETQYF; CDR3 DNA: TGTGCCAGCAGCATCCGAGAGACCCAGTACTTC
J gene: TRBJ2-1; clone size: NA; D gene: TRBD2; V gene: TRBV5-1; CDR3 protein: CASSEGTSGRNEQFF; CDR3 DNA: TGCGCCAGCAGCGAAGGGACTAGCGGGAGGAATGAGCAGTTCTTC
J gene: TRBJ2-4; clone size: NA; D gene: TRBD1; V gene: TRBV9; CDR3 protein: CASSPGGQGGNIQYF; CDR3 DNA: TGTGCCAGCAGCCCTGGCGGACAGGGTGGGAACATTCAGTACTTC
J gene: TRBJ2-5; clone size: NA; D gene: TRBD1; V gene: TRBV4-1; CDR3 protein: CASSLIDRGLGETQYF; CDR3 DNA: TGCGCCAGCAGCCTTATCGACAGGGGGCTGGGGGAGACCCAGTACTTC
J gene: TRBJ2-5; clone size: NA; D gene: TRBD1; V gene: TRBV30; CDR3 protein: CAWRGQTGGAGETQYF; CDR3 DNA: TGTGCCTGGAGGGGCCAGACAGGGGGTGCGGGGGAGACCCAGTACTTC
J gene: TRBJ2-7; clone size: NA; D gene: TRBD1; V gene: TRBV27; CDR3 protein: CASSAQGARNEQYF; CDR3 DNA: TGTGCCAGCAGCGCCCAGGGGGCGCGGAACGAGCAGTACTTC
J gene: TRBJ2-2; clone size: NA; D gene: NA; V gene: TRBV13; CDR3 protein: CASSWTVGELFF; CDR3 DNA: TGTGCCAGCAGCTGGACAGTCGGGGAGCTGTTTTTT
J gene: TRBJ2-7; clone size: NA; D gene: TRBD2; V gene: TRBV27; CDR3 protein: CASSLSFSSGRGEQYF; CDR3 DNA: TGTGCCAGCAGTTTAAGTTTTTCTAGCGGGAGAGGCGAGCAGTACTTC
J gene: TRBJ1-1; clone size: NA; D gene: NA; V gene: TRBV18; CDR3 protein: CASSPSDSLNTEAFF; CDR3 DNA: TGTGCCAGCTCACCATCGGACAGTCTGAACACTGAAGCTTTCTTT
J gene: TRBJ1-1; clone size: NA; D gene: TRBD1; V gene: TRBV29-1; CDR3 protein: CSVHRGGLNTEAFF; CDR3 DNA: TGCAGCGTTCACAGGGGGGGTTTGAACACTGAAGCTTTCTTT
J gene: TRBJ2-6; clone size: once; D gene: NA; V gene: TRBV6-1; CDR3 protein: CASLTGSSGANVLTF; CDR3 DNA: TGTGCCAGCTTGACAGGTTCCTCTGGGGCCAACGTCCTGACTTTC
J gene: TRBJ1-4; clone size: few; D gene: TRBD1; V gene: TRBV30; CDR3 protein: CAWSVRVRGQEKLFF; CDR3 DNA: TGTGCCTGGAGTGTACGAGTCAGGGGGCAGGAAAAACTGTTTTTT
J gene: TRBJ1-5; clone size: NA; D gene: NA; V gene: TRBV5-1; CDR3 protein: CASSLEGAYNQPQHF; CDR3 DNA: TGCGCCAGCAGCTTAGAAGGGGCTTACAATCAGCCCCAGCATTTT
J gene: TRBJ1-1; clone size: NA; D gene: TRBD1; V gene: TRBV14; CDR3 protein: CASSQGLGQPNTEAFF; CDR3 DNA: TGTGCCAGCAGCCAAGGGCTGGGACAGCCGAACACTGAAGCTTTCTTT
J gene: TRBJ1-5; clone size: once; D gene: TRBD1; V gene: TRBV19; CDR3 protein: CASSIEGTGGNQPQHF; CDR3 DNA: TGTGCCAGTAGTATAGAGGGGACAGGGGGCAATCAGCCCCAGCATTTT
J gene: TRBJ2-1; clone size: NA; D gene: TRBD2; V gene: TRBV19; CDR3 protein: CASSISLAGFSYNEQFF; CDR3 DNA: TGTGCCAGTAGTATCTCGCTAGCGGGCTTCTCCTACAATGAGCAGTTCTTC
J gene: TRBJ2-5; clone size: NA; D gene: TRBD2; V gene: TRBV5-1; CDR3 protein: CASTSPGGQETQYF; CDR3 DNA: TGCGCCAGCACATCTCCGGGGGGCCAAGAGACCCAGTACTTC
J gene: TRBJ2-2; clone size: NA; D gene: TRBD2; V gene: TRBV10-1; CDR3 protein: CASSAWEAGGNTGELFF; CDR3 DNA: TGCGCCAGCAGTGCTTGGGAGGCGGGAGGTAACACCGGGGAGCTGTTTTTT
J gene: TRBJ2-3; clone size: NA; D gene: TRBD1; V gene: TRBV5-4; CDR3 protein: CASSLNGDRDTDTQYF; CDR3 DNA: TGTGCCAGCAGCTTGAATGGGGACAGGGACACAGATACGCAGTATTTT
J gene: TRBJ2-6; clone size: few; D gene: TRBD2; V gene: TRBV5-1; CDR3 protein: CASSSNPGGNVLTF; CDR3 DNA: TGCGCCAGCAGCTCTAACCCGGGGGGCAACGTCCTGACTTTC
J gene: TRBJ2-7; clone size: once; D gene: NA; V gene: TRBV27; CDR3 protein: CASGIGLEQYF; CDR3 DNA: TGTGCCAGCGGTATTGGGCTCGAGCAGTACTTC
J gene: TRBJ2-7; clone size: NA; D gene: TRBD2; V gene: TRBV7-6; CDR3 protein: CASSLGVSGGAYEQYF; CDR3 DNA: TGTGCCAGCAGCTTAGGGGTTAGCGGGGGAGCCTACGAGCAGTACTTC
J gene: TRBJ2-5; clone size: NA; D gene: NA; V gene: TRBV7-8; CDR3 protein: CASSLAPGETQYF; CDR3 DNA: TGTGCCAGCAGCTTAGCGCCGGGGGAGACCCAGTACTTC
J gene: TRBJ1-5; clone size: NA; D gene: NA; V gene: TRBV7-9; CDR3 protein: CASSLDPGSNQPQHF; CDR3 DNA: TGTGCCAGCAGCTTAGATCCGGGGAGCAATCAGCCCCAGCATTTT
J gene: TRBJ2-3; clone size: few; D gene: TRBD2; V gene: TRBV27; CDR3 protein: CASNLAGASTDTQYF; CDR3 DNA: TGTGCCAGCAACCTAGCGGGAGCTAGCACAGATACGCAGTATTTT
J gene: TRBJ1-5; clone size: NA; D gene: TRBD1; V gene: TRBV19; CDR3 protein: CASSTTGGRQPQHF; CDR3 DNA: TGTGCCAGTAGTACGACAGGGGGGCGGCAGCCCCAGCATTTT
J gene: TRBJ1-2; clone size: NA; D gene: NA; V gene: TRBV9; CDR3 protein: CASSVDGYGYTF; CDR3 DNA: TGTGCCAGCAGCGTAGACGGCTATGGCTACACCTTC
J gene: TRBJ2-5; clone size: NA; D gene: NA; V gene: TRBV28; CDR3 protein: CASHRSETQYF; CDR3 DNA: TGTGCCAGCCACAGATCAGAGACCCAGTACTTC
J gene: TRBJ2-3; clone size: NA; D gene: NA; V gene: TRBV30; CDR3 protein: CAWSTAGYTQYF; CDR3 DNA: TGTGCCTGGAGTACGGCGGGGTATACGCAGTATTTT
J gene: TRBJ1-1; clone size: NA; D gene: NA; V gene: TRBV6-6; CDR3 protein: CASSYTGTNTEAFF; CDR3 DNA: TGTGCCAGCAGCTATACAGGGACGAACACTGAAGCTTTCTTT
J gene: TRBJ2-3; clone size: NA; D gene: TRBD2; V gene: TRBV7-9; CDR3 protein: CASSPTRDYLTDTQYF; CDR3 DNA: TGTGCCAGCAGCCCCACCCGGGACTATCTCACAGATACGCAGTATTTT
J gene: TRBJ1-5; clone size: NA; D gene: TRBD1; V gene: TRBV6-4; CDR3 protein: CASRRRQGRAYSNQPQHF; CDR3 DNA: TGTGCCAGCAGGCGACGACAGGGAAGGGCGTATAGCAATCAGCCCCAGCATTTT
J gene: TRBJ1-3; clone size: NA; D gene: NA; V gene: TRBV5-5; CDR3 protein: CASSFRQTIDYSGNTIYF; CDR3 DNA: TGTGCCAGCAGCTTTCGACAGACAATAGATTACTCTGGAAACACCATATATTTT
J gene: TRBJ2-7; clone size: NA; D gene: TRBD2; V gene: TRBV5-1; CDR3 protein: CASSLAGEYEQYF; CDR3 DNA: TGCGCCAGCAGCTTAGCGGGAGAGTACGAGCAGTACTTC
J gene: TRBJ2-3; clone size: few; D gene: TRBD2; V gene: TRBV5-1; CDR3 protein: CASSLGASGATDTQYF; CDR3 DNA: TGCGCCAGCAGCTTGGGAGCTAGCGGGGCCACAGATACGCAGTATTTT
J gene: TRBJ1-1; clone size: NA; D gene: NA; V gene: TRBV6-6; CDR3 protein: CASSPGLREAFF; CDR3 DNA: TGTGCCAGCAGCCCCGGACTAAGGGAAGCTTTCTTT
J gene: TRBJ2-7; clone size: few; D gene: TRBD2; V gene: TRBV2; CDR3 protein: CASSGMGTSGRSYEQYF; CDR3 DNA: TGTGCCAGCAGTGGGATGGGGACTAGCGGTCGTTCCTACGAGCAGTACTTC